These 28 T cell receptor beta chains came from one sample sequenced in a study of OX40 agonist ivuxolimab in advanced cancers. Preparation of the library involved the immunoSEQ multiplex PCR assay. Sourced from immuneACCESS, this table was stored by TCRdb with only in-frame sequences that have V and J called. A share of the clones is absent; for the studies checked, an unresolved V gene accounts for under half, and the remainder has no known explanation. The sample profile shows roughly 63,000 clones; roughly 89% of them were found once. About 11% of the sample lies in the top ten. The sequenced sample was CD4+ or CD8+ T cells sorted from blood, obtained in a trial of the OX40 agonist ivuxolimab. These receptors were obtained from an adult with an advanced solid tumor such as melanoma, head and neck, liver or kidney cancer.

J is TRBJ1-4 and V is TRBV9; 10 bases line up with TRBD1. The V and J ends lost 4 bases and 0 bases, in that order; junction bases with no gene match: 6. The CDR3 length is 17 residues. The germline gives CDR1 SGDLS, CDR2 YYNGEE. CDR3 coding DNA: TGTGCCAGCAGCACCGGACAGGGGGTCACAACTAATGAAAAACTGTTTTTT. It specifies CASSTGQGVTTNEKLFF. The variable domain in full, completed from reference TRBV9 and TRBJ1-4, reads DSGVTQTPKHLITATGQRVTLRCSPRSGDLSVYWYQQSLDQGLQFLIQYYNGEERAKGNILERFSAQQFPDLHSELNLSSLELGDSALYFCASSTGQGVTTNEKLFFGSGTQLSVL.

The chain has TRBV2 and TRBJ2-1; D ambiguous. The CDR3 extends over 15 amino acids. Trimming took off 6 bases at V and 0 bases at J, with 12 bases between the two ends. Germline CDR1 is SNHLY and CDR2 is FYNNEI. The CDR3 sequence: CASREIKSSYNEQFF. As DNA, the CDR3 is TGTGCCAGCAGGGAAATTAAGAGCTCCTACAATGAGCAGTTCTTC.

The V and J genes are TRBV9 and TRBJ2-4, with a weak D call TRBD2 (6 bases). CDR1 is SGDLS and CDR2 is YYNGEE in the germline V gene. The CDR3 contains 16 residues. V dropped 3 bases and J dropped 1 base, with 14 bases sitting between them. The CDR3 region is CASSGTRDSAKNIQYF. CDR3 nucleotide sequence: TGTGCCAGCAGCGGTACTAGGGACTCGGCCAAAAACATTCAGTACTTC.

The J gene is TRBJ2-3, the V gene TRBV9, with D unresolved. This CDR3 has 12 residues. CDR1 and CDR2 (germline): SGDLS, YYNGEE. The V gene lost 7 bases and the J gene lost 2 bases, with 8 bases spanning the gap. CDR3 nucleotide sequence: TGTGCCAGCGGGGAAAACACAGATACGCAGTATTTT. Translated, it gives CASGENTDTQYF.

This rearrangement joins TRBV7-3 to TRBJ1-1, with TRBD1 matching over 7 bases. The germline gives CDR1 SGHTA, CDR2 FQGTGA. The CDR3 sequence is 15 residues long. Trimming cost V 5 bases and J 1 base; bases outside gene matches: 7. CDR3 loop: CASSAGGQRNTEAFF. In nucleotides, the CDR3 is TGTGCCAGCAGCGCAGGGGGACAGAGGAACACTGAAGCTTTCTTT.

The genes are TRBV9 and TRBJ2-7; 11 positions match TRBD2. This CDR3 has 17 residues. CDR1 SGDLS and CDR2 YYNGEE come from the germline V gene. V gave up 7 bases and J gave up 2 bases; unmatched junction bases: 14. The DNA of the CDR3 is TGTGCCAGCGGGATTGCCCCCGGGACTAGCGGCACCTACGAGCAGTACTTC. It translates to CASGIAPGTSGTYEQYF. The full variable domain, completed using reference TRBV9 and TRBJ2-7, is DSGVTQTPKHLITATGQRVTLRCSPRSGDLSVYWYQQSLDQGLQFLIQYYNGEERAKGNILERFSAQQFPDLHSELNLSSLELGDSALYFCASGIAPGTSGTYEQYFGPGTRLTVT.

The J gene is TRBJ1-2, the V gene TRBV5-1; D unresolved. From germline, CDR1 is SGHRS and CDR2 YFSETQ. V was trimmed by 1 base and J by 8 bases, leaving 9 bases between them. This CDR3 is 12 amino acids long. CDR3 sequence reads: CASSLSGEGYTF. The CDR3 region has the DNA TGCGCCAGCAGCTTGTCTGGGGAAGGCTACACCTTC.

The CDR3 nucleotides read TGTGCCAGCAGTTTTGCTAGCGGGGAACAAGAGACCCAGTACTTC. The encoded protein is CASSFASGEQETQYF. The chain uses TRBV28 and TRBJ2-5; 9 bases fit TRBD2. Germline CDR1 MDHEN, CDR2 SYDVKM. This CDR3 comprises 15 residues. J was trimmed by 2 bases and V by 3 bases; bases with no gene match: 4.

This sequence joins TRBV27 and TRBJ1-1, with no clear D. Germline CDR1 reads MNHEY; CDR2 reads SMNVEV (reference sequence). Trimming stripped 6 bases from V and 4 bases from J, with 12 bases between. This CDR3 spans 13 amino acids. CDR3 sequence (DNA): TGTGCCAGCAGCCCTACCGGTGGCACTGAAGCTTTCTTT. Encoded protein: CASSPTGGTEAFF.

The gene calls are TRBV9 and TRBJ1-5; D is unresolved. V lost 2 bases and J lost 0, with 9 bases in between. CDR1 and CDR2 from the germline V gene are SGDLS and YYNGEE. The CDR3 runs 15 residues. DNA of the CDR3: TGTGCCAGCAGCGTGGAGGGAAATAGCAATCAGCCCCAGCATTTT. Translation gives CASSVEGNSNQPQHF. Full variable domain (remainder filled in from reference TRBV9 and TRBJ1-5): DSGVTQTPKHLITATGQRVTLRCSPRSGDLSVYWYQQSLDQGLQFLIQYYNGEERAKGNILERFSAQQFPDLHSELNLSSLELGDSALYFCASSVEGNSNQPQHFGDGTRLSIL.

The genes are TRBV5-4 and TRBJ2-5; D unclear. V was clipped by 0 bases and J by 4 bases, with 10 bases between them. The germline CDR1 and CDR2 sequences are SGHNT and YYREEE (reference sequence). The CDR3 loop spans 14 amino acids. The CDR3 loop reads CASSLDLIPETQYF. DNA for the CDR3: TGTGCCAGCAGCTTGGACTTGATTCCAGAGACCCAGTACTTC.

The chain employs TRBV27 and TRBJ1-5; the D is unclear. The CDR3 spans 13 residues. CDR1 is MNHEY, CDR2 SMNVEV, per germline (reference sequence). Trimming took 6 bases from V and 9 from J, leaving 15 bases between them. The CDR3, as DNA: TGTGCCAGCAGCTACGGCCCGGGGTGGCCCCAGCATTTT. As protein: CASSYGPGWPQHF.

The CDR3 is CASSLQGGRVNTEAFF. The CDR3 region has the DNA TGTGCCAGCAGTTTACAAGGAGGGAGGGTTAATACTGAAGCTTTCTTT. The V gene is TRBV27, the J gene TRBJ1-1; D not resolved. V lost 2 bases, J lost 5 bases, and 18 bases lay in between. There are 16 residues in the CDR3. The germline CDR1 and CDR2 sequences are MNHEY and SMNVEV (reference sequence).

Written as DNA, the CDR3 is TGCGCCAGCAGCTTGCAGGACAGGGGGACTTACTCCCTCCACTTT. This translates into CASSLQDRGTYSLHF. V gene TRBV5-1 combines with J gene TRBJ1-6; 10 bases map to TRBD1. Trimming removed 1 base from V and 14 bases from J; junction bases left unmatched: 9. Per the germline V gene, CDR1 is SGHRS and CDR2 is YFSETQ. The CDR3 spans 15 residues.

This sequence joins TRBV7-3 and TRBJ2-3; 9 bases are a match to TRBD2. This CDR3 is 15 amino acids long. V dropped 5 bases and J dropped 2; count of bases not matched to a gene: 5. In germline, CDR1 is SGHTA, CDR2 FQGTGA. In DNA form, the CDR3 reads TGTGCCAGCAGCATCCTAGCGGGACCCACAGATACGCAGTATTTT. Translating gives CASSILAGPTDTQYF.

Remarks on this clone: Other DNA sequences in this sample translate to the same CDR3. The J gene is TRBJ2-1, the V gene TRBV29-1; D is perhaps TRBD2 (6 bases). CDR1 is SQVTM and CDR2 is ANQGSEA in the germline V gene. This CDR3 region has 11 residues. The germline V and J ends were trimmed by 4 bases and 5 bases, with 6 bases remaining between them. In DNA, the CDR3 is TGCAGCGTTGGGGGGGACAATGAGCAGTTCTTC. This encodes CSVGGDNEQFF.

The chain uses TRBV28 and TRBJ2-1, with D uncertain. Between the trimmed V and J ends, which lost 2 bases and 4 bases, there was a span of 9 bases. The CDR3 spans 14 residues. Germline CDR1 reads MDHEN; CDR2 reads SYDVKM. CDR3 protein: CASSLMSEYNEQFF. The CDR3 DNA reads as TGTGCCAGCAGTTTAATGTCAGAGTACAATGAGCAGTTCTTC.

The chain couples TRBV2 to TRBJ2-6; no reliable D call. CDR1 is SNHLY, CDR2 FYNNEI, per germline. The V and J ends lost 3 bases and 3 bases respectively, with 6 bases between them. The CDR3 covers 14 residues. The DNA of the CDR3 is TGTGCCAGCAGTGAGGTCTATGGGGCCAACGTCCTGACTTTC. Translation: CASSEVYGANVLTF.

The chain employs TRBV25-1 and TRBJ2-2; 8 bases agree with TRBD1. Unmatched junction bases numbered 1, after V lost 8 bases and J lost 5 bases. The CDR3 totals 12 residues. The germline V gene encodes CDR1 MGHDK and CDR2 SYGVNS. The CDR3 DNA is TGTGCCAGCTGGACAGGGACCGGGGAGCTGTTTTTT. It codes for CASWTGTGELFF.

This chain connects TRBV27 to TRBJ2-1, with D maybe TRBD2 (5 bases). Germline CDR1 MNHEY, CDR2 SMNVEV (reference sequence). Deletions cut 5 bases from V and 6 bases from J, with 17 bases between. The CDR3 extends over 15 amino acids. CDR3 region: CASSLKGTSFNEQFF. The CDR3 DNA follows: TGTGCCAGCAGTCTAAAGGGCACTAGTTTCAATGAGCAGTTCTTC.

This chain uses TRBV27 with TRBJ2-3; tentative D call: TRBD1 (5 bases). Germline loops: CDR1 MNHEY, CDR2 SMNVEV (reference sequence). The germline V and J ends were trimmed by 8 bases and 2 bases, with 11 bases remaining between them. This CDR3 region has 13 residues. The CDR3 sequence: CASGWGTTDTQYF. The CDR3 nucleotides are TGTGCCAGCGGGTGGGGCACCACAGATACGCAGTATTTT.

The chain couples TRBV6-1 to TRBJ1-1; D not certain. CDR3 length: 13 residues. V was pared by 8 bases and J by 0 bases, with 10 bases between. Germline values: CDR1 MNHNS, CDR2 SASEGT. In DNA form, the CDR3 reads TGTGCCAGCCTCGAGTTATTGAACACTGAAGCTTTCTTT. The encoded protein is CASLELLNTEAFF.

The chain uses TRBV19 and TRBJ2-7; no clear D gene. This CDR3 has 14 residues. Trimming cost V 3 bases and J 2 bases, with 11 bases left between them. Per the germline V gene, CDR1 is LNHDA and CDR2 is SQIVND (reference sequence). The CDR3 sequence: CASSITRRAYEQYF. CDR3 bases: TGTGCCAGTAGTATCACCCGACGAGCCTACGAGCAGTACTTC. Filled out from reference TRBV19 and TRBJ2-7, the complete variable domain reads DGGITQSPKYLFRKEGQNVTLSCEQNLNHDAMYWYRQDPGQGLRLIYYSQIVNDFQKGDIAEGYSVSREKKESFPLTVTSAQKNPTAFYLCASSITRRAYEQYFGPGTRLTVT.

The V gene is TRBV11-2, the J gene TRBJ1-1; D call uncertain. CDR1 and CDR2 (germline): SGHAT, FQNNGV. Trimming took off 4 bases at V and 5 bases at J, with 11 bases between the two ends. This CDR3 is 13 amino acids long. CDR3 loop: CASSSYLETEAFF. The CDR3 nucleotides read TGTGCCAGCAGCTCTTACTTGGAGACTGAAGCTTTCTTT.

The chain couples TRBV11-2 to TRBJ2-1; D gene unclear. Trimming shortened V by 5 bases and J by 7 bases, and 12 bases separated the two germline ends. CDR3 length equals 13 residues. The germline V gene has CDR1 SGHAT and CDR2 FQNNGV. The CDR3, as DNA: TGTGCCAGCAGCGCAAACCAACGGAATGAGCAGTTCTTC. It codes for CASSANQRNEQFF.

V usage is TRBV5-4 and J usage is TRBJ2-5; possibly TRBD2 for D (5 bases). CDR3 size: 13 residues. Deletions cut 4 bases from V and 2 bases from J, with 9 bases between. Germline V gene sequence: CDR1 SGHNT, CDR2 YYREEE (reference sequence). CDR3 residues: CASSDRGQETQYF. For the CDR3, the DNA is TGTGCCAGCAGCGACCGGGGACAAGAGACCCAGTACTTC. Together with reference TRBV5-4 and TRBJ2-5, the CDR3 gives the full variable domain: ETGVTQSPTHLIKTRGQQVTLRCSSQSGHNTVSWYQQALGQGPQFIFQYYREEENGRGNFPPRFSGLQFPNYSSELNVNALELDDSALYLCASSDRGQETQYFGPGTRLLVL.

The rearrangement joins TRBV19 to TRBJ2-3; D tentatively reads TRBD1 or TRBD2 (5 bases each). Germline-derived CDR1 and CDR2 are LNHDA and SQIVND (reference sequence). This CDR3 comprises 15 residues. The V gene lost 5 bases and the J gene lost 2 bases, with 14 bases spanning the gap. Here the CDR3 reads CASSWNSGHTDTQYF. The CDR3 DNA reads TGTGCCAGTAGTTGGAATTCGGGGCACACAGATACGCAGTATTTT.

The chain couples TRBV15 to TRBJ1-2, with a tentative D call TRBD1 (6 bases). This CDR3 is 16 amino acids long. CDR1 is LNHNV and CDR2 is YYDKDF in the germline V gene (reference sequence). Trimming left V 8 bases short and J 3 bases short, with 22 bases between. CDR3 amino acids: CATRSTGSVLDYGYTF. The CDR3 DNA sequence: TGTGCCACCCGTTCTACAGGGAGTGTTCTCGACTATGGCTACACCTTC.